This T cell receptor beta chain was captured by sequencing in a study of patients and donors after allogeneic stem cell transplantation. V shed 10 bases and J shed 0 bases, with 9 bases lying between them. This CDR3 has 13 amino acids. CDR1 and CDR2 from the germline V gene are MNHNS and SASEGT. TCRdb passed the RT-PCR reads through MiXCR, listing each CDR3 protein once. The table shows 920,000 or so distinct CDR3 sequences, with about 20% occurring only once. This clonotype was detected only a few times. This chain links TRBV6-1 with TRBJ2-2; D gene unclear. This clonotype originated in a human donor who was either an allogeneic HSCT recipient or a stem cell or donor lymphocyte infusion donor (not recorded which). It is not recorded whose cells these are; they may come from a transplant donor. Sequenced material: blood, either unsorted or a sorted T cell fraction (not recorded which). Here the CDR3 reads CAITDTNTGELFF. For the CDR3, the DNA is TGTGCCATCACAGATACGAACACCGGGGAGCTGTTTTTT.